This T cell receptor (beta chain) was retrieved from a study of OX40 agonist ivuxolimab in advanced cancers. On the study more broadly: Melanoma, hepatocellular carcinoma, head and neck or renal cell cancer occurred in dose-escalation patients. A male proportion of about 86% was recorded, with mean age roughly 62 years and range roughly 20 to 85. Study conclusions and caveats: There were, on average, more expanded clones in CD8+ T cells than in CD4+.

A remark on this clone: Its cognate antigen is unknown.

Using immunoSEQ multiplex PCR, the repertoire was profiled, and TCRdb retains in-frame clones only, with some absent. This sample has some 98,000 clones, with 87% found just once. Per the germline V gene, CDR1 is SGHDN and CDR2 is FVKESK. The V gene lost 11 bases and the J gene lost 0 bases, with 22 bases spanning the gap. This CDR3 comprises 16 residues. The sequencing used CD4+ or CD8+ T cells sorted from blood, collected in a trial of the OX40 agonist ivuxolimab. The TCR comes from an adult with an advanced solid tumor such as melanoma, head and neck, liver or kidney cancer. The rearrangement joins TRBV14 to TRBJ1-1; D remains unclear. The CDR3 region is CASSNGYGTMNTEAFF. The CDR3 nucleotides read TGTGCCTCAAGCAATGGCTACGGAACCATGAACACTGAAGCTTTCTTT.